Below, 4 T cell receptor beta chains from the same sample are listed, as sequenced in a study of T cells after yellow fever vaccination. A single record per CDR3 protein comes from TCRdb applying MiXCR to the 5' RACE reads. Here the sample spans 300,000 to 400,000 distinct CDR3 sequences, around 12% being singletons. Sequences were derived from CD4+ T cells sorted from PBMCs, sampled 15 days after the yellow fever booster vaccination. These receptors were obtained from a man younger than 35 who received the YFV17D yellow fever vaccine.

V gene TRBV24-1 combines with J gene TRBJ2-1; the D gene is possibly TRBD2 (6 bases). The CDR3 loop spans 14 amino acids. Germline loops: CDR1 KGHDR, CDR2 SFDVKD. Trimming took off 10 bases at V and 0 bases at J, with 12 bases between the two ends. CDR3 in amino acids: CATARGNSYNEQFF. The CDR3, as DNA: TGTGCCACAGCCCGGGGGAACTCCTACAATGAGCAGTTCTTC.

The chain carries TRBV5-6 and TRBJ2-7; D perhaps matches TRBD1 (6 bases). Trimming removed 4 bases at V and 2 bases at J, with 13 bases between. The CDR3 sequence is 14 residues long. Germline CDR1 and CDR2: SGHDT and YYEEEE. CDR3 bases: TGTGCCAGCAGCCCAGACCCAGGGGCCTACGAGCAGTACGTC. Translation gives CASSPDPGAYEQYV.

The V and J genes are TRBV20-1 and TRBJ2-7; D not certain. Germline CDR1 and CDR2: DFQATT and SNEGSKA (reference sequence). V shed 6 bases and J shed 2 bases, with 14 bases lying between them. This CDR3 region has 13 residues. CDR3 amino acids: CSANSQETYEQYF. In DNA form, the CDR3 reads TGCAGTGCCAATAGCCAGGAGACCTACGAGCAGTACTTC.

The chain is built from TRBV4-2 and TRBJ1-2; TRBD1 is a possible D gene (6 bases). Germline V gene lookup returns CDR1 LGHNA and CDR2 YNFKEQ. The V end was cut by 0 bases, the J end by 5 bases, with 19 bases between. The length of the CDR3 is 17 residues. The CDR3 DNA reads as TGTGCCAGCAGCCAAGAAACAGGAGGATGGGGGGCGTATGGCTACACCTTC. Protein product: CASSQETGGWGAYGYTF.